This T cell receptor beta chain was retrieved from a study of TIL therapy for anti-PD-1-resistant metastatic lung cancer. Across the study: Patients then received nivolumab; progressors got lymphodepletion, TIL and IL-2. Tumors carried a median roughly 1.5 non-synonymous mutations per megabase.

The CDR3 totals 14 residues. From germline, CDR1 is DFQATT and CDR2 SNEGSKA (reference sequence). V shed 3 bases and J 2 bases; nucleotides not matched to a gene: 6. Sequencing used immunoSEQ v3. The repertoire was sequenced with immunoSEQ multiplex PCR; TCRdb's copy has only in-frame clones and lacks some. The sample includes tens of thousands of clones, roughly 91% of them seen just once. Regarding time point: pre-treatment sample, taken before nivolumab and TIL therapy. This specimen consisted of blood, obtained at baseline. The clonotype comes from a person between 25 and 80 years old with non-small cell lung cancer. The chain couples TRBV20-1 to TRBJ2-7, with TRBD2 matching over 8 bases. In DNA form, the CDR3 reads TGCAGTGCTAGTACGACTAGCGTGACCTACGAGCAGTACTTC. This codes for CSASTTSVTYEQYF.